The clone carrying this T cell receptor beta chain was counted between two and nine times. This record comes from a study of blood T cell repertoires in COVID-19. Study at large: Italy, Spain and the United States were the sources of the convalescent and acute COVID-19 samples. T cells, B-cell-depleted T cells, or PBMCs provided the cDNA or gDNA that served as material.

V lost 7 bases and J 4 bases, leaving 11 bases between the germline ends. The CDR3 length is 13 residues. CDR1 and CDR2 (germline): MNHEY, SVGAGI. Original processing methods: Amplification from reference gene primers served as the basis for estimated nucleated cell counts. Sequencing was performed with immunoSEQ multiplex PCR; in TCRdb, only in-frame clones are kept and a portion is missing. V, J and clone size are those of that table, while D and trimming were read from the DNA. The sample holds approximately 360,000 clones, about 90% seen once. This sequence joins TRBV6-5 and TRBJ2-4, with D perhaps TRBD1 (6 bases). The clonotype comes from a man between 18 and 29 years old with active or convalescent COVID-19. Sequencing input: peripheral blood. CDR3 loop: CASTNGQKNIQYF. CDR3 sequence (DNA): TGTGCCAGCACCAACGGACAGAAAAACATTCAGTACTTC.